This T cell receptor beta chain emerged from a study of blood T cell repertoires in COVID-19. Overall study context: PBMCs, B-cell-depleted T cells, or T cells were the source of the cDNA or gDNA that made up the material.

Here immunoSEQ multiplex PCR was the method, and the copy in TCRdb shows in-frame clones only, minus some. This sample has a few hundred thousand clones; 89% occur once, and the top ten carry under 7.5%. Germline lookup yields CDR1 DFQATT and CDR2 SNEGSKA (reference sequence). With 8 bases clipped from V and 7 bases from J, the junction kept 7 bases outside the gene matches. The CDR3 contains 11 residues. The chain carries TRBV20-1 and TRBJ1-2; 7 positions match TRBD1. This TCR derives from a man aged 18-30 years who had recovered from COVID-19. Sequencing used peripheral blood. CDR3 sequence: CSYDRDLGYTF. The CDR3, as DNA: TGCAGTTACGACAGGGATCTTGGCTACACCTTC.